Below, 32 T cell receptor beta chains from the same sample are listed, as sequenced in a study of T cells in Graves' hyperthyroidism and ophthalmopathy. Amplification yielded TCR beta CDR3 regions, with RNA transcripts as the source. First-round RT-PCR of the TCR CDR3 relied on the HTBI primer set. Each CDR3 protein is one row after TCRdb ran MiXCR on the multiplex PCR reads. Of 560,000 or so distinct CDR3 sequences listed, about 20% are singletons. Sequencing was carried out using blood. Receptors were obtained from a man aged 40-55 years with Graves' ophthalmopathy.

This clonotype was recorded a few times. The CDR3 sequence: CASSFPGDYLGAVETQYF. In nucleotides, the CDR3 is TGTGCCAGCAGTTTTCCCGGGGACTACTTAGGGGCTGTAGAGACCCAGTACTTC. The chain employs TRBV12-3 or TRBV12-4 and TRBJ2-5; 7 nucleotides line up with TRBD2. V was clipped by 3 bases and J by 4 bases; unmatched bases: 17. The CDR3 is 18 residues long.

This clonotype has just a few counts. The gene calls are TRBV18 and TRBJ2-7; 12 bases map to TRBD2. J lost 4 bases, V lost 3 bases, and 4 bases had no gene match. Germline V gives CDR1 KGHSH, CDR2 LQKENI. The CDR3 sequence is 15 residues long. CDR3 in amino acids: CASSPRTSGMYEQYF. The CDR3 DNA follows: TGTGCCAGCTCACCCCGGACTAGCGGGATGTACGAGCAGTACTTC.

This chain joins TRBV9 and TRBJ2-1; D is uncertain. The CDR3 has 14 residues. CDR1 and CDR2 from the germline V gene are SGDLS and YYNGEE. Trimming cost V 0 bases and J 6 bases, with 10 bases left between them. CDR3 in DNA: TGTGCCAGCAGCGTAGCTGGAGTTAGCAATGAGCAGTTCTTC. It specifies CASSVAGVSNEQFF.

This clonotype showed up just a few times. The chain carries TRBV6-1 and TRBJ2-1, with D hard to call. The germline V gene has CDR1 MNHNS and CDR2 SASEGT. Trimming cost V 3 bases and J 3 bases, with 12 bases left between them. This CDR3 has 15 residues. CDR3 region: CASSEPGRHYNEQFF. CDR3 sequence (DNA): TGTGCCAGCAGTGAGCCAGGCCGACACTACAATGAGCAGTTCTTC.

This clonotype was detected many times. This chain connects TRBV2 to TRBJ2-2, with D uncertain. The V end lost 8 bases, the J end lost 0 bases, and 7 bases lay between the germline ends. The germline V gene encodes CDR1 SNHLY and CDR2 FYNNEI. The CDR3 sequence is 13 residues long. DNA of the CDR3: TGTGCCAGCTCGGTTGCGAACACCGGGGAGCTGTTTTTT. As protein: CASSVANTGELFF.

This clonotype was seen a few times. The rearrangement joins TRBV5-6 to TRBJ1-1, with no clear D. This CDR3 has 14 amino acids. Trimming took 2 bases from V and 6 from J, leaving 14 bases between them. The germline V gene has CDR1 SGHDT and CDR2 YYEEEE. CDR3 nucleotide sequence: TGTGCCAGCAGCTTCAAGTTGCGGGTCGCTGAAGCTTTCTTT. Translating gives CASSFKLRVAEAFF.

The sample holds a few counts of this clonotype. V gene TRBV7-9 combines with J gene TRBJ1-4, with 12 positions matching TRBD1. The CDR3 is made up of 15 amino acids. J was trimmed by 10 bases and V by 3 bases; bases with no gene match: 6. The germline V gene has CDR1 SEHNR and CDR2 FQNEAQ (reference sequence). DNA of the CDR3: TGTGCCAGCAGCTTCTCCGGGACAGGGGGCGGAAAACTGTTTTTT. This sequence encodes CASSFSGTGGGKLFF.

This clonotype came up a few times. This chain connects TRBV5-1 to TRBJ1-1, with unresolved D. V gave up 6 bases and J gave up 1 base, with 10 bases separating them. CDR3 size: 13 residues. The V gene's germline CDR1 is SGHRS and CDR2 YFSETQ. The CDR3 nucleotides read TGCGCCAGCATGAGGGAGGGGAACACTGAAGCTTTCTTT. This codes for CASMREGNTEAFF.

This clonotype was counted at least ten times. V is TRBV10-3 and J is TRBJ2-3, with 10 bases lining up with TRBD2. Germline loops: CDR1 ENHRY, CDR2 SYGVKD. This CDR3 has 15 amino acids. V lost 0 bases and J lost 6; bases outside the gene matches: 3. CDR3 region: CAISESLGLADTQYF. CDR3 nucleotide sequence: TGTGCCATCAGTGAGTCTCTGGGACTAGCGGATACGCAGTATTTT.

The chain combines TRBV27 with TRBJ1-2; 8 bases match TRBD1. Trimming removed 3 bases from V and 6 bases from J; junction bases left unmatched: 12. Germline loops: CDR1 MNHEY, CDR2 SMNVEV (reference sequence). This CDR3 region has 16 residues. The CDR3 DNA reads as TGTGCCAGCAGTTTGGGGACCCCAGGGGGCGCAAATGGCTACACCTTC. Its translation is CASSLGTPGGANGYTF.

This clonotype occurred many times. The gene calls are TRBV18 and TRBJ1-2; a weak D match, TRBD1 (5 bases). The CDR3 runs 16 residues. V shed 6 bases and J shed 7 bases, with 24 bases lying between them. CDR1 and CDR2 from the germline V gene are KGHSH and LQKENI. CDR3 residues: CASSPGHGEGFGGYTF. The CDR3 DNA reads TGTGCCAGCTCTCCGGGGCATGGAGAGGGTTTCGGTGGCTACACCTTC.

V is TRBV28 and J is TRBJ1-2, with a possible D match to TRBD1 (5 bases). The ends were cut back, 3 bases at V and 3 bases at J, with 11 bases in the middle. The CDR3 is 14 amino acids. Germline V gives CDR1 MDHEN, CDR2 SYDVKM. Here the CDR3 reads CASSLNDRYYGYTF. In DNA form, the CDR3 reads TGTGCCAGCAGTTTGAACGACAGATACTATGGCTACACCTTC.

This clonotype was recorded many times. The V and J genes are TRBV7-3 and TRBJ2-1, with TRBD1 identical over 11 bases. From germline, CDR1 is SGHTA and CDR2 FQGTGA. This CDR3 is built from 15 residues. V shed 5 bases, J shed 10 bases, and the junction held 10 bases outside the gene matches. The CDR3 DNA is TGTGCCAGCAGCCCGTTTCCGGGACAGGGGGGGGAGCAGTTCTTC. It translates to CASSPFPGQGGEQFF. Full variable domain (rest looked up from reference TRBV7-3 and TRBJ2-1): GAGVSQTPSNKVTEKGKYVELRCDPISGHTALYWYRQSLGQGPEFLIYFQGTGAADDSGLPNDRFFAVRPEGSVSTLKIQRTERGDSAVYLCASSPFPGQGGEQFFGPGTRLTVL.

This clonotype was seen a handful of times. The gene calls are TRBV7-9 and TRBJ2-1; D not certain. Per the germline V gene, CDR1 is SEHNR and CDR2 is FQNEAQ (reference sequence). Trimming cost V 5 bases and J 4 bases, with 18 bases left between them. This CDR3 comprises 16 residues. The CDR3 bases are TGTGCCAGCAGCCCCCCCGACCCACCATCTTACAATGAGCAGTTCTTC. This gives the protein CASSPPDPPSYNEQFF.

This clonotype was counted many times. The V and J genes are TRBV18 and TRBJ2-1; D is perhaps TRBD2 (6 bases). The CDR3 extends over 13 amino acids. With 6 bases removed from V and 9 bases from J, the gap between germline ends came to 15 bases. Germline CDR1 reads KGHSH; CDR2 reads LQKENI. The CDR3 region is CASSPLGSAEQFF. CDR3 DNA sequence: TGTGCCAGCTCCCCCCTCGGGAGCGCTGAGCAGTTCTTC.

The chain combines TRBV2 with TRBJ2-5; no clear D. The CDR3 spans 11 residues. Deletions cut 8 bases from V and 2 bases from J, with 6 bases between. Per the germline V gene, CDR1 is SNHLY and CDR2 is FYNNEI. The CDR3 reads CASGNQETQYF. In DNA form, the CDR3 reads TGTGCCAGCGGGAATCAAGAGACCCAGTACTTC.

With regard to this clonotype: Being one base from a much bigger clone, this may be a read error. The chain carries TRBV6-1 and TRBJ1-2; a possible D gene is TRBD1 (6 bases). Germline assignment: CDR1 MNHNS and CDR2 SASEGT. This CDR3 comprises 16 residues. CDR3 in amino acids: CVSSERPGRGNYGYTF. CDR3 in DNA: TGTGTCAGCAGTGAAAGACCCGGCAGGGGTAACTATGGCTACACCTTC.

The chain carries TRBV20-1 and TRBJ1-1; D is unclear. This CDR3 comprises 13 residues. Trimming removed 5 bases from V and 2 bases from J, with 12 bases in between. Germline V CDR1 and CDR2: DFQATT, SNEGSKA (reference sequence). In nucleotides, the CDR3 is TGCAGTGCTGGGGTACGGATCAACACTGAAGCTTTCTTT. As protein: CSAGVRINTEAFF.

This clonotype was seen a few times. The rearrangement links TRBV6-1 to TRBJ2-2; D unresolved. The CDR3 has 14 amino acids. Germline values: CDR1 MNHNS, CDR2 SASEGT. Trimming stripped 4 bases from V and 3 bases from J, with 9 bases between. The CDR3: CASSVEQYTGELFF. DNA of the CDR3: TGTGCCAGCAGTGTCGAACAGTACACCGGGGAGCTGTTTTTT.

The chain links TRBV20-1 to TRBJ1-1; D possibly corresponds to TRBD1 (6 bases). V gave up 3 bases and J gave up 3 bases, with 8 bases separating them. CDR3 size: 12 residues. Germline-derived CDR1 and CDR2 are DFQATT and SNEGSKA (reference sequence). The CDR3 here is CSASKGDTEAFF. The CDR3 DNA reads TGCAGTGCTAGCAAGGGGGACACTGAAGCTTTCTTT.

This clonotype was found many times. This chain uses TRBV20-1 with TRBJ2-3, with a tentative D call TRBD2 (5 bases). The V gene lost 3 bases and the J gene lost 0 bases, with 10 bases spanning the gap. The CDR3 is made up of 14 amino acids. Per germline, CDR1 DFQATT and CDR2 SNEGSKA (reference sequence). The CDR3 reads CSARTMVSTDTQYF. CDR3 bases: TGCAGTGCTAGGACTATGGTTAGCACAGATACGCAGTATTTT.

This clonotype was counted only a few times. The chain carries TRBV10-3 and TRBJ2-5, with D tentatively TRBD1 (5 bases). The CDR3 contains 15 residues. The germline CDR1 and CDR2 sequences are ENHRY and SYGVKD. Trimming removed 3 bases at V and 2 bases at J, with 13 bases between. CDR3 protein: CAISESGQKQETQYF. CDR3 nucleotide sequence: TGTGCCATCAGTGAATCAGGACAAAAACAAGAGACCCAGTACTTC.

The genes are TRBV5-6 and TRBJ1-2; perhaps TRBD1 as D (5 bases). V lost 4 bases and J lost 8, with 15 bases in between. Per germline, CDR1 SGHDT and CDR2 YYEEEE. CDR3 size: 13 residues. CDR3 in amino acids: CASSPPTGSGYTF. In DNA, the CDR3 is TGTGCCAGCAGCCCGCCCACAGGTTCGGGCTACACCTTC.

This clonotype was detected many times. The CDR3 loop is CASSLGTGEDTQYF. CDR3 DNA: TGTGCCAGCAGCTTAGGGACAGGGGAAGATACGCAGTATTTT. The chain combines TRBV7-3 with TRBJ2-3, with 10 bases fitting TRBD1. V was clipped by 2 bases and J by 5 bases; unmatched bases: 1. The CDR3 extends over 14 amino acids. The germline V gene has CDR1 SGHTA and CDR2 FQGTGA. The full variable domain, rest sourced from reference TRBV7-3 and TRBJ2-3, is GAGVSQTPSNKVTEKGKYVELRCDPISGHTALYWYRQSLGQGPEFLIYFQGTGAADDSGLPNDRFFAVRPEGSVSTLKIQRTERGDSAVYLCASSLGTGEDTQYFGPGTRLTVL.

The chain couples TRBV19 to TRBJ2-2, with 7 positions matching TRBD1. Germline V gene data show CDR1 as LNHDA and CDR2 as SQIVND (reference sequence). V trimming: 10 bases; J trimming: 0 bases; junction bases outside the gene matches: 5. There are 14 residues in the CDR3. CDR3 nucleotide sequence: TGTGCCACCCACAGGGGCTCGAACACCGGGGAGCTGTTTTTT. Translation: CATHRGSNTGELFF.

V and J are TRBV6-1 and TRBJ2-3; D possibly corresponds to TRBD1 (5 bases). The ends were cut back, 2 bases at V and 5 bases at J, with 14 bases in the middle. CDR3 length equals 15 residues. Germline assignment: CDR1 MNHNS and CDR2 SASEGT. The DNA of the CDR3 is TGTGCCAGCAGTGAACGGCAGGGCATTAGAGATACGCAGTATTTT. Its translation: CASSERQGIRDTQYF.

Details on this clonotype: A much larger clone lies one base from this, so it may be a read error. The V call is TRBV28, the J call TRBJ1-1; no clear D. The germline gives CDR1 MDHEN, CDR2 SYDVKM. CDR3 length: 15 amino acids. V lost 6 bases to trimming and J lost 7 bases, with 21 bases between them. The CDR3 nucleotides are TGTGCCAGCAGCTTCCCACTAGGGAGAGCAATTGAAGCTTTCTTT. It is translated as CASSFPLGRAIEAFF. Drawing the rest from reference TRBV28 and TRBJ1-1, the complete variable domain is DVKVTQSSRYLVKRTGEKVFLECVQDMDHENMFWYRQDPGLGLRLIYFSYDVKMKEKGDIPEGYSVSREKKERFSLILESASTNQTSMYLCASSFPLGRAIEAFFGQGTRLTVV.

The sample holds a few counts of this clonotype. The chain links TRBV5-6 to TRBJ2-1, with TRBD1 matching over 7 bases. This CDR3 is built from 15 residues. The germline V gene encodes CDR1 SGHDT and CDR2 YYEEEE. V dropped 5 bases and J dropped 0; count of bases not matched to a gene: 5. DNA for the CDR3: TGTGCCAGCAGACCCTACAGGGGCTCCTACAATGAGCAGTTCTTC. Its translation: CASRPYRGSYNEQFF.

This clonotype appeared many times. The CDR3 sequence: CASSLGDRSQETQYF. The DNA of the CDR3 is TGTGCCAGCAGCTTGGGGGACAGGTCCCAAGAGACCCAGTACTTC. J is TRBJ2-5 and V is TRBV5-5; TRBD1 matches 8 bases. The CDR3 loop spans 15 amino acids. V lost 0 bases and J lost 1; bases outside the gene matches: 2. Germline lookup yields CDR1 SGHKS and CDR2 YYEKEE (reference sequence). The full variable domain, its missing parts supplied by reference TRBV5-5 and TRBJ2-5, is DAGVTQSPTHLIKTRGQQVTLRCSPISGHKSVSWYQQVLGQGPQFIFQYYEKEERGRGNFPDRFSARQFPNYSSELNVNALLLGDSALYLCASSLGDRSQETQYFGPGTRLLVL.

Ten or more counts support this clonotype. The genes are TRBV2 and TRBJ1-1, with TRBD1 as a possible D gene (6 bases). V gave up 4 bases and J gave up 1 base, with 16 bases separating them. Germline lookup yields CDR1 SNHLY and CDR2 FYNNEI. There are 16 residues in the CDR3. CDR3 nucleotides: TGTGCCAGCAGTGGAGGTTATCGGACAGAGAACACTGAAGCTTTCTTT. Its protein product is CASSGGYRTENTEAFF.

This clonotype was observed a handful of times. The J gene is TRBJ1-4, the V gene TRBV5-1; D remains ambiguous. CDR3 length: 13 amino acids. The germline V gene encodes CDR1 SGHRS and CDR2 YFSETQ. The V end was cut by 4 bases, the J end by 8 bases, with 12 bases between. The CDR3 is CASSVGVGEKLFF. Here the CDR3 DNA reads TGCGCCAGCAGCGTTGGAGTCGGAGAAAAACTGTTTTTT.

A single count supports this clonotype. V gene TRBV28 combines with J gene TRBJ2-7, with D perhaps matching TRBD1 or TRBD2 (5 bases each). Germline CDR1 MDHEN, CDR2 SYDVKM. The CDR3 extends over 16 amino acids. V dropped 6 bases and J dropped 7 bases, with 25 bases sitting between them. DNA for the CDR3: TGTGCCAGCAGGGCCGGGACCCTCATTTGGTTTGATGAGCAGTACTTC. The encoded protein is CASRAGTLIWFDEQYF.